The subject of this entry is one T cell receptor (beta chain). This clone was detected ten times or more. Its antigen is not yet known. Nothing much larger sits one base from this clone, and base qualities are not available. Per the publication, the treatment or condition label means: around 19 received Ad26.COV2.S at low or high dose, single or two shots; 5 received placebo; per-sample allocation not given. For vaccine and placebo recipients, the sequenced repertoires came from samples collected on day 63 after the first injection. Cohort 1b enrolled fewer than 30 adults aged 18-55 years at a single site in Boston, USA, between 29 July and 7 August 2020. Ad26.COV2.S was a replication-incompetent adenovirus type 26 vector that expressed a prefusion-stabilized SARS-CoV-2 spike protein derived from the original Wuhan strain. TCRbeta CDR3 regions were sequenced with the immunoSEQ Assay. After extraction, genomic DNA underwent amplification by bias-controlled multiplex PCR, followed by high-throughput sequencing. The authors processed their data as follows. To quantify the absolute abundance of each unique TCRbeta CDR3 region, sequences were collapsed and filtered. Usable DNA was measured by amplifying reference genes present in all nucleated cells, and TCRbeta template counts were normalized to that usable DNA to estimate T cell fraction. Repertoire TCRs were annotated as SARS-CoV-2-specific by exact matching of V gene, CDR3 amino acid sequence and J gene to a known reactive TCR set. MIRA supplied the reference SARS-CoV-2 TCR set, which was filtered for enrichment in COVID-19-positive ImmuneCODE repertoires so that public or cross-reactive TCRs were removed. Using the MIRA antigens, annotated TCRs were further analysed by specific ORF or by position within an ORF. Breadth was defined as annotated unique rearrangements over total unique productive rearrangements; depth was the summed frequency of those rearrangements. Two-sided Wilcoxon rank-sum tests were applied when comparing TCR breadth between groups. TCRdb stores this immuneACCESS table with in-frame sequences only. Part of the clones is absent; in the studies checked, under half of the shortfall reflects unresolved V genes, and no reason is known for the rest. V, J and clone size are taken as reported in that table, and D and trimming were inferred from the DNA itself. This sample is represented by 200,000 to 250,000 clones; 88% of them were singletons. In total, the top ten clones hold around 11% of the sample.

This record comes from a study of Ad26.COV2.S vaccination and SARS-CoV-2 variants (dated by TCRdb to 2020 to 2022). General notes on the study: Vaccine-arm donors came from COV1001, a multicentre, randomized, double-blind, placebo-controlled phase I-IIa trial of Ad26.COV2.S in healthy adults. Ad26.COV2.S was administered intramuscularly at 5 x 10^10 or 1 x 10^11 viral particles, either as a single shot or as two shots given 56 days apart. The specificity and breadth of SARS-CoV-2-reactive T cell receptors after Ad26.COV2.S vaccination were assessed by TCRbeta repertoire sequencing. The TCR-sequenced set comprised approximately 32 samples: around 20 Ad26.COV2.S vaccine recipients, 5 placebo recipients and 8 SARS-CoV-2 convalescent individuals. Trial participants were randomized into five groups of five, in which low-dose or high-dose Ad26.COV2.S was given once or twice, or placebo was given on both occasions. Investigators remained blinded to trial group allocation during experiments and outcome assessment. What the study reported, not specific to this receptor: After vaccination, substantial breadth of spike-specific CD8+ and CD4+ T cell responses was reported. The study was not powered for comparison of responses between vaccine doses or regimens. The authors noted that total T cell responses may have been underestimated by the TCR breadth and depth analyses. Vaccine and placebo recipients had similar non-spike TCR breadth, a finding consistent with the vaccine containing only spike. Higher spike-specific TCR breadth was observed in Ad26.COV2.S recipients than in placebo recipients (P = 0.0014).

The specimen was peripheral blood, collected in a trial of Ad26.COV2.S vaccine versus placebo. This sequence was found in a person aged 18-65 years who received the Ad26.COV2.S COVID-19 vaccine or a placebo.

CDR3 reads: CASSQDSGEDQPQHF. The nucleotide sequence is TGCGCCAGCAGCCAAGATAGCGGCGAGGATCAGCCCCAGCATTTT. The chain is made from TRBV4-3 and TRBJ1-5, with no reliable assignment of the D segment. CDR1 is given as LGHNA and CDR2 as YSLEER, both from the germline V gene. The CDR3 goes from the cysteine to the phenylalanine over 15 residues. Only the CDR3 DNA stays, 45 bases, in frame from base 1. Trimming takes 0 bases from V and 5 bases from J, and the germline ends sit 11 bases apart.